The 2 T cell receptor beta chains below come from one sample, sequenced in a study of identical twins. TCRdb used MiXCR to reprocess the 5' RACE reads, holding one entry per CDR3 protein. The sample has some 660,000 distinct CDR3 sequences, over 8.5% seen once. The data were also submitted as part of a second study, on yellow fever vaccine responses in identical twins.

Sequencing used PBMCs. The receptors were sampled from a woman between 18 and 29 years old in good health.

The rearrangement links TRBV5-1 to TRBJ2-1; possible D gene TRBD2, 7 bases. V shed 4 bases and J shed 6 bases, with 20 bases lying between them. From germline, CDR1 is SGHRS and CDR2 YFSETQ. CDR3 size: 16 residues. The CDR3 DNA sequence: TGCGCCAGCAGCCGGGGCGGAGGGGGGGCCGTCAATGAGCAGTTCTTC. This codes for CASSRGGGGAVNEQFF. Full variable domain (remainder filled in from reference TRBV5-1 and TRBJ2-1): KAGVTQTPRYLIKTRGQQVTLSCSPISGHRSVSWYQQTPGQGLQFLFEYFSETQRNKGNFPGRFSGRQFSNSRSEMNVSTLELGDSALYLCASSRGGGGAVNEQFFGPGTRLTVL.

This clonotype was recorded a few times. The chain links TRBV11-2 to TRBJ2-7, with TRBD1 identical over 7 bases. Germline values: CDR1 SGHAT, CDR2 FQNNGV. This CDR3 contains 14 residues. Losses at the gene ends were 5 bases for V and 5 bases for J; bases not matched to a gene: 9. CDR3 in amino acids: CASSPTWDRDEQYF. CDR3 DNA sequence: TGTGCCAGCAGCCCCACATGGGACAGAGACGAGCAGTACTTC. The variable domain in full, completed from reference TRBV11-2 and TRBJ2-7, reads EAGVAQSPRYKIIEKRQSVAFWCNPISGHATLYWYQQILGQGPKLLIQFQNNGVVDDSQLPKDRFSAERLKGVDSTLKIQPAKLEDSAVYLCASSPTWDRDEQYFGPGTRLTVT.